Presented here are 30 T cell receptor beta chains from one specimen sequenced in a study of blood T cell repertoires in COVID-19. Some clones are missing from TCRdb's copy, which holds only in-frame ones; the method was immunoSEQ multiplex PCR. The sample records about 140,000 clones, 80% to 90% being singletons. The sample taken for sequencing was peripheral blood. These receptors originate from a woman in her forties or fifties with acute or convalescent COVID-19.

The CDR3 protein is CASIKLAGGTGELFF. In DNA form, the CDR3 reads TGTGCCAGTATCAAACTAGCGGGGGGCACCGGGGAGCTGTTTTTT. The chain carries TRBV19 and TRBJ2-2; 12 bases agree with TRBD2. The CDR3 is made up of 15 amino acids. With 7 bases clipped from V and 4 bases from J, the junction kept 4 bases outside the gene matches. Germline lookup yields CDR1 LNHDA and CDR2 SQIVND (reference sequence).

This sequence joins TRBV9 and TRBJ1-2, with D possibly TRBD1 on 5 matching bases. The germline V gene has CDR1 SGDLS and CDR2 YYNGEE. V lost 0 bases and J 6 bases, leaving 27 bases between the germline ends. There are 19 residues in the CDR3. This CDR3 reads CASSVAFLGTIRVQNGYTF. CDR3 nucleotides: TGTGCCAGCAGCGTAGCTTTTTTAGGAACGATCAGGGTTCAAAATGGCTACACCTTC.

The V call is TRBV5-6, the J call TRBJ2-7; 7 bases are shared with TRBD1. This CDR3 region has 16 residues. V was pared by 4 bases and J by 3 bases, with 13 bases of the junction left unmatched. Per germline, CDR1 SGHDT and CDR2 YYEEEE. In DNA form, the CDR3 reads TGTGCCAGCAGCACCAGACAGGGTCGGTGGCTCTACGAGCAGTACTTC. Amino acid sequence: CASSTRQGRWLYEQYF. The complete variable domain, with remaining parts taken from reference TRBV5-6 and TRBJ2-7, reads DAGVTQSPTHLIKTRGQQVTLRCSPKSGHDTVSWYQQALGQGPQFIFQYYEEEERQRGNFPDRFSGHQFPNYSSELNVNALLLGDSALYLCASSTRQGRWLYEQYFGPGTRLTVT.

The V call is TRBV30, the J call TRBJ1-5; D uncertain. In germline, CDR1 is GTSNPN, CDR2 SVGIG (reference sequence). V lost 1 base and J lost 5, with 9 bases in between. CDR3 size: 13 residues. This CDR3 is CAWSGAEDQPQHF. The CDR3 region has the DNA TGTGCCTGGAGTGGCGCGGAGGATCAGCCCCAGCATTTT.

This chain connects TRBV14 to TRBJ2-7; D not certain. Per germline, CDR1 SGHDN and CDR2 FVKESK. Trimming stripped 1 base from V and 7 bases from J, with 11 bases between. The CDR3 totals 13 residues. CDR3 in amino acids: CASSQVASREQYF. In DNA, the CDR3 is TGTGCCAGCAGCCAAGTGGCTTCGCGGGAGCAGTACTTC.

The rearrangement joins TRBV19 to TRBJ1-4; D remains ambiguous. CDR1 is LNHDA and CDR2 is SQIVND in the germline V gene (reference sequence). The CDR3 is 16 residues long. The ends were cut back, 6 bases at V and 4 bases at J, with 18 bases in the middle. For the CDR3, the DNA is TGTGCCAGTAGGGCAGGCTCTACAGCTAATAATGAAAAACTGTTTTTT. Translation: CASRAGSTANNEKLFF. Based on the CDR3 plus reference TRBV19 and TRBJ1-4, the full variable domain is DGGITQSPKYLFRKEGQNVTLSCEQNLNHDAMYWYRQDPGQGLRLIYYSQIVNDFQKGDIAEGYSVSREKKESFPLTVTSAQKNPTAFYLCASRAGSTANNEKLFFGSGTQLSVL.

This chain joins TRBV28 and TRBJ2-6, with D unclear. Germline V lookup: CDR1 MDHEN, CDR2 SYDVKM. V was clipped by 6 bases and J by 0 bases, with 9 bases between them. The CDR3 loop spans 15 amino acids. The CDR3: CASRNIASGANVLTF. The CDR3 nucleotides read TGTGCCAGCAGGAACATAGCCTCTGGGGCCAACGTCCTGACTTTC.

This chain links TRBV5-4 with TRBJ2-3; possibly TRBD2 for D (5 bases). This CDR3 is 14 amino acids long. The V end was cut by 3 bases, the J end by 0 bases, with 8 bases between. Germline V gives CDR1 SGHNT, CDR2 YYREEE (reference sequence). The CDR3 DNA sequence: TGTGCCAGCAGCTACGGACTGAGCACAGATACGCAGTATTTT. Translated, it gives CASSYGLSTDTQYF.

This clone came up once. V usage is TRBV6-5 and J usage is TRBJ2-1, with 10 positions matching TRBD1. The CDR3 sequence is 15 residues long. V lost 6 bases and J lost 2; bases outside the gene matches: 4. Germline lookup yields CDR1 MNHEY and CDR2 SVGAGI. The CDR3 sequence is CASSRTGGPYNEQFF. In DNA form, the CDR3 reads TGTGCCAGCAGCAGGACAGGGGGTCCCTACAATGAGCAGTTCTTC.

The chain combines TRBV4-2 with TRBJ1-2; D not certain. The CDR3 is made up of 15 amino acids. V dropped 0 bases and J dropped 3 bases, with 11 bases sitting between them. Germline V lookup: CDR1 LGHNA, CDR2 YNFKEQ. The CDR3: CASSQERAGHYGYTF. DNA for the CDR3: TGTGCCAGCAGCCAAGAGCGGGCCGGACACTATGGCTACACCTTC.

The chain couples TRBV12-5 to TRBJ1-1; unclear D gene. The V end lost 7 bases, the J end lost 3 bases, and 9 bases lay between the germline ends. This CDR3 region has 12 residues. Germline assignment: CDR1 LGHNT and CDR2 FRNRAP. The CDR3 DNA reads TGTGCTAGTGAAGGGAGGGACACTGAAGCTTTCTTT. The encoded protein is CASEGRDTEAFF.

The chain uses TRBV3-1 (or the pseudogene TRBV3-2) and TRBJ1-2, with 8 bases lining up with TRBD1. Per the germline V gene, CDR1 is LGHDT and CDR2 is YNNKEL (reference sequence). The CDR3 length is 14 residues. V shed 4 bases, J shed 7 bases, and the junction held 8 bases outside the gene matches. Written as DNA, the CDR3 is TGTGCCAGCAGCCTGGACAGGGACACCGGTGGCTACACCTTC. Protein sequence: CASSLDRDTGGYTF.

V and J are TRBV9 and TRBJ1-4; 10 nucleotides align to TRBD1. Germline V gene lookup returns CDR1 SGDLS and CDR2 YYNGEE. V shed 0 bases, J shed 7 bases, and the junction held 9 bases outside the gene matches. The CDR3 totals 17 residues. The CDR3 DNA sequence: TGTGCCAGCAGCGTAGAGGGACAGGGGTCCCCCGGTGAAAAACTGTTTTTT. Protein: CASSVEGQGSPGEKLFF.

The chain has TRBV5-4 and TRBJ2-5; 7 nucleotides match TRBD1. With V trimmed by 3 bases and J by 2 bases, 7 bases remained unmatched. This CDR3 has 15 amino acids. In germline, CDR1 is SGHNT, CDR2 YYREEE (reference sequence). The CDR3 DNA follows: TGTGCCAGCAGCTCACAGACAGGGCGGCAAGAGACCCAGTACTTC. Translation: CASSSQTGRQETQYF.

The chain joins TRBV11-3 to TRBJ2-1; 12 nucleotides agree with TRBD2. There are 15 residues in the CDR3. V shed 5 bases, J shed 6 bases, and the junction held 5 bases outside the gene matches. CDR1 and CDR2 (germline): SGHNT, YENEEA. The CDR3: CASSVPGLAGNEQFF. In DNA form, the CDR3 reads TGTGCCAGCAGCGTTCCGGGACTAGCGGGCAATGAGCAGTTCTTC.

The chain has TRBV2 and TRBJ1-2; 8 nucleotides agree with TRBD1. V shed 4 bases and J 4 bases; nucleotides not matched to a gene: 5. The CDR3 has 14 residues. CDR1 is SNHLY and CDR2 is FYNNEI in the germline V gene. The CDR3 DNA is TGTGCCAGCAGTGTTCGACAGGGGAGCTATGGCTACACCTTC. Translated, it gives CASSVRQGSYGYTF.

This chain connects TRBV24-1 to TRBJ2-6; 7 positions agree with TRBD1. From germline, CDR1 is KGHDR and CDR2 SFDVKD. CDR3 length equals 18 residues. Unmatched junction bases numbered 10, after V lost 4 bases and J lost 2 bases. The CDR3 protein is CATSDQSLRGPGANVLTF. The CDR3 DNA sequence: TGTGCCACCAGTGACCAGTCCCTTAGGGGGCCTGGGGCCAACGTCCTGACTTTC.

The chain employs TRBV9 and TRBJ1-2; D might be TRBD1 (5 bases). V was clipped by 0 bases and J by 2 bases, with 14 bases between them. This CDR3 region has 16 residues. The germline CDR1 and CDR2 sequences are SGDLS and YYNGEE. Here the CDR3 DNA reads TGTGCCAGCAGCGTAGATGTCCGGGGGAAGAACTATGGCTACACCTTC. It yields the protein CASSVDVRGKNYGYTF.

The chain has TRBV19 and TRBJ2-3; TRBD2 aligns across 8 bases. The CDR3 contains 16 residues. In germline, CDR1 is LNHDA, CDR2 SQIVND (reference sequence). V trimming: 6 bases; J trimming: 2 bases; junction bases outside the gene matches: 10. The CDR3 reads CASSPLRGADTDTQYF. The CDR3 DNA is TGTGCCAGTAGCCCACTGCGGGGGGCGGACACAGATACGCAGTATTTT.

This chain links TRBV28 with TRBJ1-2; 8 positions agree with TRBD1. CDR3 length: 15 amino acids. V dropped 7 bases and J dropped 8; count of bases not matched to a gene: 15. CDR1 and CDR2 (germline): MDHEN, SYDVKM. The CDR3 coding sequence is TGTGCCAGCACCGACAACGCCAGCAGGGGGCACGGCTACACCTTC. It encodes CASTDNASRGHGYTF.

The gene calls are TRBV2 and TRBJ2-1; TRBD2 might be the D (6 bases). Germline V gene lookup returns CDR1 SNHLY and CDR2 FYNNEI. This CDR3 is built from 16 residues. The ends were cut back, 2 bases at V and 7 bases at J, with 18 bases in the middle. The CDR3, as DNA: TGTGCCAGCAGTGAATTCCCCGGGGGAGGTTTGAATGAGCAGTTCTTC. It is translated as CASSEFPGGGLNEQFF.

The chain couples TRBV6-5 to TRBJ1-4; D ambiguous. Trimming pared 2 bases from V and 0 bases from J, leaving 4 bases between. CDR1 MNHEY and CDR2 SVGAGI come from the germline V gene. The CDR3 contains 14 residues. In nucleotides, the CDR3 is TGTGCCAGCAGTTACCCGTCAACTAATGAAAAACTGTTTTTT. This gives the protein CASSYPSTNEKLFF.

The chain recombines TRBV19 with TRBJ1-2, with 8 bases matching TRBD1. CDR1 LNHDA and CDR2 SQIVND come from the germline V gene (reference sequence). Germline trimming cut 3 bases from V and 5 bases from J; bases unmatched to any gene: 8. CDR3 length: 15 residues. Written as DNA, the CDR3 is TGTGCCAGTAGTATCCCGGACAGGGTACCATATGGCTACACCTTC. Translated, it gives CASSIPDRVPYGYTF. The entire variable domain, with the rest obtained from reference TRBV19 and TRBJ1-2, is as follows: DGGITQSPKYLFRKEGQNVTLSCEQNLNHDAMYWYRQDPGQGLRLIYYSQIVNDFQKGDIAEGYSVSREKKESFPLTVTSAQKNPTAFYLCASSIPDRVPYGYTFGSGTRLTVV.

This clone was detected only once. An end of the junction does not agree with germline; a read error may underlie this. The chain links TRBV18 to TRBJ1-2; TRBD1 is a possible D gene (6 bases). The CDR3 is 14 amino acids. CDR1 KGHSH and CDR2 LQKENI come from the germline V gene. This CDR3 is CASSPLRDTGGYTF. The CDR3 DNA reads TGTGCCAGCTCCCCACTCCGGGACACAGGGGGCTACACCTTC. The whole variable domain, filled in from reference TRBV18 and TRBJ1-2, reads NAGVMQNPRHLVRRRGQEARLRCSPMKGHSHVYWYRQLPEEGLKFMVYLQKENIIDESGMPKERFSAEFPKEGPSILRIQQVVRGDSAAYFCASSPLRDTGGYTFGSGTRLTVV.

The chain is built from TRBV6-2 or TRBV6-3 and TRBJ1-5, with D maybe TRBD1 (5 bases). From germline, CDR1 is MNHEY and CDR2 SVGEGT. The CDR3 runs to 14 residues. V was pared by 2 bases and J by 7 bases, with 12 bases between. CDR3 bases: TGTGCCAGCAGTTACAGCGGGGGACCACAGCCCCAGCATTTT. As protein: CASSYSGGPQPQHF.

The chain couples TRBV10-2 to TRBJ2-1; 9 bases match TRBD1. With 8 bases clipped from V and 3 bases from J, the junction kept 5 bases outside the gene matches. Germline lookup yields CDR1 WSHSY and CDR2 SAAADI. This CDR3 is built from 14 residues. The CDR3 loop is CASLRDRDYNEQFF. The CDR3 DNA reads TGCGCCAGCCTCCGGGACAGGGACTACAATGAGCAGTTCTTC.

The rearrangement joins TRBV2 to TRBJ1-5; D may be TRBD1 (6 bases). Trimming shortened V by 1 base and J by 3 bases, and 16 bases separated the two germline ends. This CDR3 region has 17 residues. The germline gives CDR1 SNHLY, CDR2 FYNNEI. CDR3 loop: CASSEGPLQGFNQPQHF. As DNA, the CDR3 is TGTGCCAGCAGTGAAGGCCCATTACAGGGATTCAATCAGCCCCAGCATTTT.

J is TRBJ1-5 and V is TRBV19; D perhaps matches TRBD1 (6 bases). The length of the CDR3 is 15 residues. The germline CDR1 and CDR2 sequences are LNHDA and SQIVND (reference sequence). Trimming shortened V by 3 bases and J by 7 bases, and 16 bases separated the two germline ends. The CDR3 loop reads CASSIQGPLGQPQHF. In DNA form, the CDR3 reads TGTGCCAGTAGTATCCAGGGGCCCCTGGGGCAGCCCCAGCATTTT.

The V gene is TRBV7-2, the J gene TRBJ2-7; no clear D gene. Germline-derived CDR1 and CDR2 are SGHTA and FQGNSA. The CDR3 contains 14 residues. The V and J ends lost 2 bases and 0 bases respectively, with 8 bases between them. The CDR3 DNA sequence: TGTGCCAGCAGCTTATGGTTCAGCTCCTACGAGCAGTACTTC. Encoded protein: CASSLWFSSYEQYF.

V and J are TRBV11-3 and TRBJ1-1, with D perhaps TRBD1 (5 bases). The CDR3 spans 14 residues. Germline-derived CDR1 and CDR2 are SGHNT and YENEEA. The germline V and J ends were trimmed by 3 bases and 1 base, with 9 bases remaining between them. The CDR3 protein is CASSFRGANTEAFF. Here the CDR3 DNA reads TGTGCCAGCAGCTTCCGCGGGGCGAACACTGAAGCTTTCTTT.